A selection of T cell receptor beta chains follows, all from one sample in a study of blood T cell repertoires in COVID-19. TCRdb's table, derived via immunoSEQ multiplex PCR, lists solely in-frame clones and lacks some. The table includes hundreds of thousands of clones, about 88% detected once. The sample taken for sequencing was PBMCs or T cells enriched from blood (not recorded which). The source is a woman aged 40 to 50 who had recovered from COVID-19. Both conserved end residues are trimmed from each CDR3. Only part of the rows carry a size: once, few, many, or a class if the clone is expanded.

size: -
V: TRBV6-6
J: TRBJ2-2
CDR3: ATRAGELF

size: -
V: TRBV4-1
J: TRBJ1-5
CDR3: ASSRGEGAMGNQPQH

size: -
V: TRBV29-1
J: TRBJ2-7
CDR3: SVVPLRTTTTYEQY

size: -
V: TRBV18
J: TRBJ2-3
CDR3: ASSPSLQFTDTQY

size: -
V: TRBV7-3
J: TRBJ2-3
CDR3: ASSARTSTDTQY

size: -
V: TRBV27
J: TRBJ1-2
CDR3: ASSFISTGGFGYT

size: -
V: TRBV5-1
J: TRBJ2-3
CDR3: ASSPRLAGGADTQY

size: -
V: TRBV11-2
J: TRBJ2-7
CDR3: ASSLDRVETYEQY

size: -
V: TRBV15
J: TRBJ1-4
CDR3: ATSLQGAEDEKLF

size: -
V: TRBV7-2
J: TRBJ1-1
CDR3: ASSPGQRLGAEAF

size: -
V: TRBV4-1
J: TRBJ2-1
CDR3: ASSQGYLDDNEQF

size: -
V: TRBV27
J: TRBJ1-6
CDR3: ASSSRGSPLH

size: -
V: TRBV11-2
J: TRBJ1-1
CDR3: ASTPTVPTEAF

size: -
V: TRBV9
J: TRBJ2-1
CDR3: ASSGGLAGVSYNEQF

size: -
V: TRBV27
J: TRBJ2-7
CDR3: ASSSGSSSGVYEQY

size: -
V: TRBV27
J: TRBJ2-7
CDR3: ASGPGLGGSYEQY

size: -
V: TRBV7-9
J: TRBJ2-1
CDR3: ASSFSDRAPYNEQF

size: -
V: TRBV30
J: TRBJ1-2
CDR3: AWKGEGLYGYT

size: -
V: TRBV11-3
J: TRBJ2-7
CDR3: ASSFDRPAHYEQY

size: -
V: TRBV11-2
J: TRBJ2-7
CDR3: ASSRQGSYEQY

size: -
V: TRBV6-1
J: TRBJ2-2
CDR3: ASSEHLAGNTGELF

size: -
V: TRBV11-2
J: TRBJ2-7
CDR3: ASSLVRGLADFSYEQY

size: -
V: TRBV19
J: TRBJ2-2
CDR3: ASSIDQGTITGELF

size: -
V: TRBV19
J: TRBJ2-3
CDR3: ASSIAGTKTTDTQY

size: many
V: TRBV9
J: TRBJ2-3
CDR3: ASGLAGVGGDTQY

size: -
V: TRBV7-2
J: TRBJ2-2
CDR3: ASSLAAHTGELF